This T cell receptor (beta chain) originates from a study of T cell repertoires in ileal Crohn's disease. Sequencing was performed with immunoSEQ multiplex PCR; in TCRdb, only in-frame clones are kept and a portion is missing. The table shows 1,700 or so clones, with roughly 90% occurring only once. V was trimmed by 5 bases and J by 0 bases, leaving 2 bases between them. The V gene's germline CDR1 is SGHAT and CDR2 FQNNGV. This CDR3 is built from 11 residues. Noted time point: inflamed ileum from the surgical specimen. The clonotype was recovered from an adult with Crohn's disease. V usage is TRBV11-2 and J usage is TRBJ2-7; D call uncertain. The sequencing sample was made of ileal tissue. CDR3 loop: CASSNSYEQYF. The CDR3 region has the DNA TGTGCCAGCAGCAACTCCTACGAGCAGTACTTC.